Sequencing of this T cell receptor beta chain was carried out in a study of CD8 T cells in ankylosing spondylitis. The CDR3 runs to 15 residues. V lost 7 bases and J lost 6; bases outside the gene matches: 9. Germline V gene sequence: CDR1 MDHEN, CDR2 SYDVKM. TCRdb re-derived calls from the 5' RACE reads in MiXCR, one entry per CDR3 protein. The sample has 250,000 to 300,000 distinct CDR3 sequences; around 20% are singletons. The TCR comes from a male donor with ankylosing spondylitis or in good health (not recorded which). The V gene is TRBV28, the J gene TRBJ1-5; 10 positions match TRBD1. Sequencing was carried out using blood, either unsorted or a sorted T cell fraction (not recorded which). Here the CDR3 reads CASTYGTGEAQPQHF. DNA for the CDR3: TGTGCCAGCACCTATGGGACAGGGGAGGCTCAGCCCCAGCATTTT.